The 2 T cell receptor beta chains listed next were all sequenced from one sample in a study of blood T cell repertoires in COVID-19. This table comes from immunoSEQ multiplex PCR, and its TCRdb copy is limited to in-frame clones, with some not included. The data show approximately 83,000 clones, roughly 87% seen once. The source material was peripheral blood. Receptors were obtained from a man aged 70 or older with acute or convalescent COVID-19.

J is TRBJ1-6 and V is TRBV9, with D unresolved. Germline V gene lookup returns CDR1 SGDLS and CDR2 YYNGEE. The CDR3 loop spans 13 amino acids. V lost 0 bases and J lost 12, with 10 bases in between. In nucleotides, the CDR3 is TGTGCCAGCAGCGTAGAAGAGGGTCTACCCCTCCACTTT. Translated: CASSVEEGLPLHF.

The gene calls are TRBV6-4 and TRBJ2-1, with 11 bases identical to TRBD2. CDR1 and CDR2 (germline): MRHNA, SNTAGT. Trimming cost V 5 bases and J 6 bases; bases outside gene matches: 12. CDR3 length: 17 residues. As DNA, the CDR3 is TGTGCCAGCAGTCGTGGTAGCGGGAGGGCCTTGGGCAATGAGCAGTTCTTC. This encodes CASSRGSGRALGNEQFF.